A selection of T cell receptor beta chains follows, all from one sample in a study of shared clonotypes between healthy human individuals. Sequencing was performed with immunoSEQ multiplex PCR; in TCRdb, only in-frame clones are kept and a portion is missing. The sample lists 2 million to 3 million clones; 80% to 95% were seen once. Specimen: naive CD4+ T cells from PBMCs. The receptors stem from a man in his late teens or twenties in good health. Some clones in this sample may be carry-over from other donors' samples. The CDR3 runs from the conserved cysteine through the conserved F or W. The D gene is left open where the match is weak. Size values are once, few and many counts, or a class for expanded clones, and some rows have none.

TRBJ2-6 | . | . | TRBV19 | CASRTAGANVLTF | TGTGCCAGTAGGACCGCTGGGGCCAACGTCCTGACTTTC
TRBJ2-7 | . | . | TRBV2 | CASNSRTLSYEQYF | TGTGCCAGCAACTCAAGGACACTATCCTACGAGCAGTACTTC
TRBJ1-1 | TRBD1 | . | TRBV10-3 | CAIRLTGQTNTEAFF | TGTGCCATCAGACTTACGGGACAGACGAACACTGAAGCTTTCTTT
TRBJ1-2 | . | . | TRBV18 | CASSDRTAGYTF | TGTGCCAGCTCCGACCGGACAGCTGGCTACACCTTC
TRBJ1-4 | . | . | TRBV5-1 | CASSLDPGVEKLFF | TGCGCCAGCAGCTTGGATCCGGGGGTCGAAAAACTGTTTTTT
TRBJ2-2 | . | . | TRBV18 | CASSLMDTGELFF | TGTGCCAGCTCACTTATGGACACCGGGGAGCTGTTTTTT
TRBJ1-5 | . | few | TRBV2 | CASSYSNQPQHF | TGTGCCAGCAGTTATAGCAATCAGCCCCAGCATTTT
TRBJ1-2 | . | . | TRBV5-1 | CASSLPAEGYTF | TGCGCCAGCAGCTTACCAGCGGAGGGCTACACCTTC
TRBJ2-2 | TRBD1 | . | TRBV5-1 | CASSLGWQGATGELFF | TGCGCCAGCAGCTTGGGATGGCAGGGGGCCACCGGGGAGCTGTTTTTT
TRBJ1-4 | . | . | TRBV5-4 | CASSIPGHEKLFF | TGTGCCAGCAGCATACCGGGTCATGAAAAACTGTTTTTT
TRBJ1-2 | . | . | TRBV5-1 | CASSRDSYGYTF | TGCGCCAGCAGCCGAGACTCCTATGGCTACACCTTC
TRBJ2-3 | . | . | TRBV5-1 | CASSHGDFITDTQYF | TGCGCCAGCAGCCACGGGGACTTTATTACAGATACGCAGTATTTT
TRBJ2-4 | . | . | TRBV11-2 | CASRSEGRNIQYF | TGTGCCTCGCGGTCGGAGGGCCGAAACATTCAGTACTTC
TRBJ1-4 | . | . | TRBV4-1 | CASSQTGEPGVANEKLFF | TGCGCCAGCAGCCAAACCGGCGAACCAGGGGTAGCGAATGAAAAACTGTTTTTT
TRBJ1-1 | TRBD1 | . | TRBV30 | CAWSPPGQGITEAFF | TGTGCCTGGAGTCCCCCCGGACAGGGGATCACTGAAGCTTTCTTT
TRBJ2-3 | TRBD2 | . | TRBV27 | CASTLGGSADTQYF | TGTGCCAGCACCTTGGGAGGGTCGGCAGATACGCAGTATTTT
TRBJ2-7 | TRBD2 | . | TRBV27 | CASSRLAGVGEQYF | TGTGCCAGCAGCCGACTAGCGGGAGTTGGCGAGCAGTACTTC
TRBJ1-1 | TRBD1 | . | TRBV7-8 | CASSLIRDRGGTEAFF | TGTGCCAGCAGCTTAATCCGGGACAGGGGTGGCACTGAAGCTTTCTTT
TRBJ1-1 | TRBD1 | once | TRBV5-1 | CASSVGRTGNTEAFF | TGCGCCAGCAGCGTAGGACGGACAGGGAACACTGAAGCTTTCTTT
TRBJ2-2 | TRBD2 | few | TRBV5-1 | CASSLSPSGYTGELFF | TGCGCCAGCAGCTTGTCACCTAGCGGGTACACCGGGGAGCTGTTTTTT
TRBJ2-6 | . | . | TRBV28 | CASSSHGANVLTF | TGTGCCAGCAGTTCGCACGGGGCCAACGTCCTGACTTTC
TRBJ1-1 | . | few | TRBV7-9 | CASSLPLQGAEAFF | TGTGCCAGCAGCTTACCTCTGCAGGGCGCTGAAGCTTTCTTT
TRBJ2-6 | . | . | TRBV9 | CASSVAGGTTGANVLTF | TGTGCCAGCAGCGTAGCCGGGGGAACGACTGGGGCCAACGTCCTGACTTTC
TRBJ2-1 | TRBD2 | . | TRBV5-1 | CASSSPAGRRNEQFF | TGCGCCAGCAGCTCCCCAGCGGGAAGGCGCAATGAGCAGTTCTTC